This is a list of T cell receptor beta chains from one sample in a study of blood T cell repertoires in COVID-19. Sequencing used immunoSEQ multiplex PCR; TCRdb keeps in-frame clones, though not all of them. The data hold around 52,000 clones, with around 90% observed a single time. The sample comprised peripheral blood. These receptors all stem from a woman aged 80 or over with acute or convalescent COVID-19. CDR3s include the opening cysteine and the closing phenylalanine or tryptophan. The D gene is left open where the match is weak. Clone size appears in some rows only: once, few, many, or a class for an expanded clone.

TRBJ1-6 | TRBD1 | NA | TRBV2 | CASRPDRGNSPLHF | TGTGCCAGCAGACCTGACAGGGGAAATTCACCCCTCCACTTT
TRBJ1-5 | NA | NA | TRBV2 | CASSVGVGQPQHF | TGTGCCAGCAGTGTCGGGGTGGGCCAGCCCCAGCATTTT
TRBJ2-5 | NA | NA | TRBV7-8 | CASSLGSRIGETQYF | TGTGCCAGCAGCTTAGGTTCGAGGATCGGAGAGACCCAGTACTTC
TRBJ2-1 | NA | NA | TRBV5-1 | CGSRVGGSSYNEQFF | TGCGGCAGCCGCGTCGGGGGTAGCTCCTACAATGAGCAGTTCTTC
TRBJ1-5 | NA | NA | TRBV5-1 | CASSLGGAHFDNQPQHF | TGCGCCAGCAGCTTGGGGGGAGCGCATTTTGACAATCAGCCCCAGCATTTT
TRBJ2-1 | TRBD2 | NA | TRBV7-2 | CASSFRTSGGERQFF | TGTGCCAGCAGCTTCCGGACTAGCGGGGGGGAGAGGCAGTTCTTC
TRBJ2-2 | TRBD2 | NA | TRBV7-6 | CASSSVGLAPTGELFF | TGTGCCAGCAGCTCGGTGGGACTAGCTCCCACCGGGGAGCTGTTTTTT
TRBJ1-5 | TRBD1 | NA | TRBV18 | CASSPGTEYSNQPQHF | TGTGCCAGCTCACCAGGGACAGAGTATAGCAATCAGCCCCAGCATTTT
TRBJ1-2 | NA | NA | TRBV19 | CASSIEEGRGYTF | TGTGCCAGTAGTATAGAGGAGGGGAGAGGCTACACCTTC
TRBJ2-6 | NA | NA | TRBV3-1/TRBV3-2 | CASSQGWGLGANVLTF | TGTGCCAGCAGCCAAGGTTGGGGGCTTGGGGCCAACGTCCTGACTTTC
TRBJ2-2 | NA | NA | TRBV5-1 | CASSLAAFGGGELFF | TGCGCCAGCAGCTTGGCGGCGTTTGGAGGCGGGGAGCTGTTTTTT
TRBJ1-1 | TRBD1 | NA | TRBV3-1/TRBV3-2 | CASSRVRQGSDTEAFF | TGTGCCAGCAGCCGAGTGCGACAGGGTTCGGACACTGAAGCTTTCTTT
TRBJ2-5 | TRBD1 | NA | TRBV2 | CASRGDRGLETQYF | TGTGCCAGCAGAGGGGACAGGGGGCTTGAGACCCAGTACTTC
TRBJ1-1 | NA | NA | TRBV5-5 | CASSQGVGGNTEAFF | TGTGCCAGCAGTCAAGGCGTCGGGGGGAACACTGAAGCTTTCTTT
TRBJ2-5 | TRBD1 | NA | TRBV2 | CASSGQGVGETQYF | TGTGCCAGCAGTGGACAGGGGGTTGGGGAGACCCAGTACTTC
TRBJ2-7 | NA | NA | TRBV2 | CASIPRYSYEQYF | TGTGCCAGCATCCCCAGGTATTCCTACGAGCAGTACTTC
TRBJ1-4 | NA | few | TRBV3-1/TRBV3-2 | CASSHGRVVEKLFF | TGTGCCAGCAGCCACGGCAGGGTTGTTGAAAAACTGTTTTTT
TRBJ2-2 | NA | NA | TRBV6-1 | CASSDAGRSTGELFF | TGTGCCAGCAGTGACGCAGGGCGGAGCACCGGGGAGCTGTTTTTT
TRBJ2-3 | TRBD1 | NA | TRBV25-1 | CASGGTGPGGVGTDTQYF | TGTGCCAGCGGAGGGACAGGACCCGGGGGAGTGGGCACAGATACGCAGTATTTT
TRBJ2-2 | TRBD1 | NA | TRBV6-5 | CASRGQSNTGELFF | TGTGCCAGCAGGGGACAGTCGAACACCGGGGAGCTGTTTTTT
TRBJ2-2 | TRBD1 | NA | TRBV27 | CASSRPGTGVGTGELFF | TGTGCCAGCAGCAGGCCCGGGACAGGGGTCGGGACCGGGGAGCTGTTTTTT
TRBJ1-3 | TRBD1 | NA | TRBV7-7 | CASSQPGQGISGNTIYF | TGTGCTAGCAGCCAACCCGGACAGGGCATTTCTGGAAACACCATATATTTT
TRBJ1-3 | NA | NA | TRBV21-1 | CASSEDRTGESGNTIYF | TGTGCCAGCAGCGAAGACAGGACAGGGGAATCTGGAAACACCATATATTTT
TRBJ1-4 | TRBD1 | NA | TRBV10-3 | CAISESRGTGDEKLFF | TGTGCCATCAGTGAGAGCAGGGGGACAGGGGACGAAAAACTGTTTTTT
TRBJ2-1 | NA | NA | TRBV5-1 | CASTPEILYNEQFF | TGCGCCAGCACCCCCGAGATCCTATACAATGAGCAGTTCTTC
TRBJ2-5 | TRBD2 | NA | TRBV7-6 | CASSQRSGGSGETQYF | TGTGCCAGCAGCCAGAGGAGCGGGGGGTCGGGAGAGACCCAGTACTTC
TRBJ2-5 | NA | once | TRBV21-1 | CASTPGRGRQETQYF | TGTGCCAGCACCCCCGGGAGAGGTCGACAAGAGACCCAGTACTTC
TRBJ2-5 | TRBD2 | NA | TRBV11-2 | CASSPRRLAGGPPQETQYF | TGTGCCAGCAGCCCCAGGCGGCTAGCGGGGGGGCCCCCACAGGAGACCCAGTACTTC
TRBJ1-2 | NA | NA | TRBV12-3/TRBV12-4 | CASSYEGISFYTF | TGTGCCAGCAGTTATGAGGGAATATCGTTCTACACCTTC
TRBJ1-4 | TRBD1 | NA | TRBV12-3/TRBV12-4 | CASSRTGEEKLFF | TGTGCCAGCAGTCGGACAGGGGAGGAAAAACTGTTTTTT
TRBJ2-2 | TRBD2 | NA | TRBV29-1 | CSVELAGGIFTGELFF | TGCAGCGTAGAGCTAGCGGGGGGCATATTCACCGGGGAGCTGTTTTTT
TRBJ2-3 | TRBD2 | NA | TRBV3-1/TRBV3-2 | CASSQANSGVIDTQYF | TGTGCCAGCAGCCAAGCGAATAGCGGGGTGATAGATACGCAGTATTTT
TRBJ2-5 | NA | NA | TRBV7-2 | CASSKPGVGTQYF | TGTGCCAGCAGCAAGCCCGGGGTTGGGACCCAGTACTTC
TRBJ1-2 | NA | once | TRBV2 | CASTITTGAEGYTF | TGTGCCAGCACTATCACGACCGGAGCGGAGGGCTACACCTTC
TRBJ2-7 | TRBD1 | NA | TRBV27 | CASSPATGGSSYEQYF | TGTGCCAGCAGCCCAGCCACAGGGGGGAGCTCCTACGAGCAGTACTTC
TRBJ2-7 | TRBD1 | NA | TRBV19 | CASSPGGYEQYF | TGTGCCAGTAGTCCAGGGGGATACGAGCAGTACTTC
TRBJ1-1 | NA | NA | TRBV30 | CAWSPRGGNTEAFF | TGTGCCTGGAGTCCGCGGGGGGGGAACACTGAAGCTTTCTTT